Below, 14 T cell receptor beta chains from the same sample are listed, as sequenced in a study of shared T cell receptors in the human thymus (dated by TCRdb to the early 2020s). Library method: the immunoSEQ multiplex PCR assay. Drawn from immuneACCESS, this table holds only the in-frame rearrangements with V and J called that TCRdb kept. Clones are partly lost; checked studies trace under half to an unresolved V gene and leave the rest unexplained. This sample has 640,000 or so clones in its table, and about 87% of those were observed once. The top ten clonotypes cover roughly 0.0089% of the sample. This sample also belongs to another study, concerning human thymus T cells.

Sequencing was performed on thymocytes. The receptors originated from a boy less than two years old with a congenital heart defect. Donor details come from another sample of the same person, matched by shared clones.

The J gene is TRBJ2-2, the V gene TRBV15; a possible D gene is TRBD1 (5 bases). Germline V gene lookup returns CDR1 LNHNV and CDR2 YYDKDF (reference sequence). The CDR3 runs to 18 residues. V was trimmed by 5 bases and J by 3 bases, leaving 22 bases between them. CDR3 nucleotides: TGTGCCACCAGCTGCCGACCTAGGGGCAGTAGAGACACCGGGGAGCTGTTTTTT. Its protein is CATSCRPRGSRDTGELFF.

CDR3 loop: CASSSMALAGDNEQFF. In nucleotides, the CDR3 is TGTGCCAGCAGCTCAATGGCACTAGCGGGAGACAATGAGCAGTTCTTC. The chain recombines TRBV5-8 with TRBJ2-1; the match to TRBD2 covers 11 bases. The CDR3 has 16 residues. The V segment lost 3 bases and the J segment 5 bases; nucleotides outside the gene matches: 7. Germline V gene lookup returns CDR1 SGHTS and CDR2 YDEGEE.

CDR3 residues: CASNRTSGSISDEQFF. CDR3 nucleotides: TGTGCCAGCAATCGGACTAGCGGGAGTATTAGTGATGAGCAGTTCTTC. The chain couples TRBV2 to TRBJ2-1; 13 bases agree with TRBD2. The germline V gene encodes CDR1 SNHLY and CDR2 FYNNEI. The CDR3 runs 16 residues. J lost 8 bases, V lost 7 bases, and 11 bases had no gene match. Drawing the rest from reference TRBV2 and TRBJ2-1, the complete variable domain is EPEVTQTPSHQVTQMGQEVILRCVPISNHLYFYWYRQILGQKVEFLVSFYNNEISEKSEIFDDQFSVERPDGSNFTLKIRSTKLEDSAMYFCASNRTSGSISDEQFFGPGTRLTVL.

As to this clone: The same CDR3 also results from other DNA sequences found in this sample. This chain uses TRBV6-5 with TRBJ2-7; 13 bases are shared with TRBD2. This CDR3 has 16 residues. The V gene end was trimmed by 0 bases and the J gene end by 2 bases; junction bases not matched to a gene: 1. The germline CDR1 and CDR2 sequences are MNHEY and SVGAGI. CDR3 amino acids: CASSYSGLAGPYEQYF. The CDR3 region has the DNA TGTGCCAGCAGTTACTCGGGACTAGCGGGGCCCTACGAGCAGTACTTC.

The chain has TRBV5-1 and TRBJ1-1; tentative D call: TRBD1 (5 bases). The CDR3 has 13 residues. V gave up 2 bases and J gave up 10 bases, with 15 bases separating them. The germline V gene has CDR1 SGHRS and CDR2 YFSETQ. The CDR3 here is CASSFGHPGVAFF. CDR3 nucleotides: TGCGCCAGCAGCTTTGGACACCCTGGTGTAGCTTTCTTT.

The J gene is TRBJ2-6, the V gene TRBV28, with TRBD1 matching over 7 bases. Trimming removed 5 bases from V and 3 bases from J; junction bases left unmatched: 19. CDR1 and CDR2 (germline): MDHEN, SYDVKM. This CDR3 region has 20 residues. The CDR3 DNA is TGTGCCAGCAGTCAATCCTCGACAGGGAACAGAGTAGATGGGGCCAACGTCCTGACTTTC. This translates into CASSQSSTGNRVDGANVLTF.

The V and J genes are TRBV11-2 and TRBJ1-2, with 9 bases identical to TRBD1. The germline V gene has CDR1 SGHAT and CDR2 FQNNGV. The ends lost 3 bases at V and 7 bases at J; junction bases unmatched: 6. The CDR3 consists of 14 residues. CDR3 nucleotides: TGTGCCAGCAGCTTGTCGGGACAGGGCTCTGGCTACACCTTC. It codes for CASSLSGQGSGYTF.

The table lists this clone with a few counts. CDR3 coding DNA: TGTGCCAGCAGCCCAAGGACAGGGGGCGCGGTCTACGAGCAGTACTTC. Translating it yields CASSPRTGGAVYEQYF. This chain links TRBV7-9 with TRBJ2-7; 11 bases align to TRBD1. J lost 3 bases, V lost 5 bases, and 9 bases had no gene match. This CDR3 spans 16 amino acids. Germline values: CDR1 SEHNR, CDR2 FQNEAQ (reference sequence).

The genes are TRBV9 and TRBJ2-7; the D gene is possibly TRBD1 (6 bases). V was clipped by 3 bases and J by 2 bases, with 12 bases between them. Germline values: CDR1 SGDLS, CDR2 YYNGEE. The CDR3 has 14 residues. CDR3 sequence reads: CASSAGTKTYEQYF. The CDR3, as DNA: TGTGCCAGCAGCGCCGGGACAAAAACCTACGAGCAGTACTTC.

This sequence joins TRBV5-1 and TRBJ1-4; 7 bases align to TRBD1. The CDR3 consists of 14 residues. V lost 2 bases and J lost 4; bases outside the gene matches: 2. CDR1 is SGHRS and CDR2 is YFSETQ in the germline V gene. The CDR3 sequence: CASSFGQDNEKLFF. CDR3 nucleotides: TGCGCCAGCAGCTTCGGACAGGATAATGAAAAACTGTTTTTT.

The V call is TRBV5-4, the J call TRBJ1-4, with TRBD1 matching 7 bases. The CDR3 is 15 residues long. Unmatched junction bases numbered 3, after V lost 4 bases and J lost 0 bases. Germline CDR1 SGHNT, CDR2 YYREEE (reference sequence). The DNA of the CDR3 is TGTGCCAGCAGCAGGGACAGTGCAACTAATGAAAAACTGTTTTTT. Translation gives CASSRDSATNEKLFF. The full variable domain, with the rest looked up from reference TRBV5-4 and TRBJ1-4, is ETGVTQSPTHLIKTRGQQVTLRCSSQSGHNTVSWYQQALGQGPQFIFQYYREEENGRGNFPPRFSGLQFPNYSSELNVNALELDDSALYLCASSRDSATNEKLFFGSGTQLSVL.

The chain carries TRBV14 and TRBJ1-2; D possibly corresponds to TRBD1 (5 bases). V dropped 1 base and J dropped 4 bases, with 16 bases sitting between them. Germline V gene data show CDR1 as SGHDN and CDR2 as FVKESK. This CDR3 spans 16 amino acids. CDR3 sequence (DNA): TGTGCCAGCAGCCAAGCCGGGCCCTGGGGGGTCTATGGCTACACCTTC. It specifies CASSQAGPWGVYGYTF.

The chain uses TRBV28 and TRBJ1-1, with D maybe TRBD1 (5 bases). CDR3 size: 13 residues. V lost 6 bases and J 0 bases, leaving 8 bases between the germline ends. Looked up from germline, CDR1 is MDHEN and CDR2 is SYDVKM. CDR3 in amino acids: CASSMTVNTEAFF. CDR3 nucleotide sequence: TGTGCCAGCAGCATGACAGTGAACACTGAAGCTTTCTTT.

The J gene is TRBJ1-2, the V gene TRBV2, with 9 positions matching TRBD1. V trimming: 3 bases; J trimming: 0 bases; junction bases outside the gene matches: 2. The CDR3 is 15 residues long. Germline-derived CDR1 and CDR2 are SNHLY and FYNNEI. CDR3 amino acids: CASSEDRGPNYGYTF. DNA of the CDR3: TGTGCCAGCAGTGAGGACAGGGGACCTAACTATGGCTACACCTTC.